This TCR beta chain emerged from a study of T cells in Graves' hyperthyroidism and ophthalmopathy. The germline V gene has CDR1 ENHRY and CDR2 SYGVKD. The ends were cut back, 6 bases at V and 11 bases at J, with 26 bases in the middle. The CDR3 has 16 amino acids. The study, taken as a whole, reports: Prediction of ophthalmopathy progression came a median roughly 6.6 months pre-onset.

About this clonotype itself: The antigen remains undetermined.

Over 18 months, lack of ophthalmopathy progression marked Graves' hyperthyroidism as stable. The diagnostic basis comprised clinical symptoms, serum thyroxine and TRAb, thyroid ultrasound and orbital computed tomography. The PBMCs studied were ones that came from 10 ml fresh peripheral blood. RNA transcripts gave rise to amplified TCR beta CDR3 regions. A set of HTBI primers served as the primers for a first-round RT-PCR of the TCR CDR3. TCRdb processed the multiplex PCR reads anew with MiXCR; each CDR3 protein has one entry. The sample carries just under 750,000 distinct CDR3 sequences, under 45% recorded once.

The source of this sequence is a woman in her thirties or forties with Graves' hyperthyroidism. Material for sequencing was blood. The chain links TRBV10-3 to TRBJ1-3, with a possible D match to TRBD1 (6 bases). The CDR3 region is CAISPQGMGNVFPIYF. For the CDR3, the DNA is TGTGCCATCAGCCCACAGGGAATGGGAAATGTGTTCCCCATATATTTT.